Below are 8 T cell receptor beta chains sequenced from a single sample in a study of CD8 T cells in ankylosing spondylitis. TCRdb re-analysed the 5' RACE reads in MiXCR, keeping a single row per CDR3 protein. The repertoire holds more than 10,000 distinct CDR3 sequences, with over 2.5% as singletons. Sequencing was done on a sample of blood, either unsorted or a sorted T cell fraction (not recorded which). The source of these receptors is a male donor with ankylosing spondylitis or in good health (not recorded which).

This clonotype is labeled as medium-sized. The V gene is TRBV9, the J gene TRBJ1-2; D possibly corresponds to TRBD1 (5 bases). CDR1 is SGDLS, CDR2 YYNGEE, per germline. Trimming left V 3 bases short and J 2 bases short, with 14 bases between. This CDR3 region has 15 residues. The CDR3 coding sequence is TGTGCCAGCAGCGCAACGCTCCAGGGAAACTATGGCTACACCTTC. Translating it yields CASSATLQGNYGYTF. Looking up the rest from reference TRBV9 and TRBJ1-2 gives the full variable domain: DSGVTQTPKHLITATGQRVTLRCSPRSGDLSVYWYQQSLDQGLQFLIQYYNGEERAKGNILERFSAQQFPDLHSELNLSSLELGDSALYFCASSATLQGNYGYTFGSGTRLTVV.

This clonotype has ten or more counts. The chain joins TRBV9 to TRBJ2-1, with TRBD2 matching over 8 bases. V was pared by 4 bases and J by 6 bases, with 6 bases of the junction left unmatched. Germline-derived CDR1 and CDR2 are SGDLS and YYNGEE. This CDR3 region has 14 residues. CDR3: CASSTSGGRNEQFF. The CDR3 DNA is TGTGCCAGCAGCACCTCGGGGGGGCGCAATGAGCAGTTCTTC.

The rearrangement links TRBV9 to TRBJ2-6; D may be TRBD1 (8 bases). V lost 5 bases and J lost 0, with 15 bases in between. CDR3 length: 17 amino acids. CDR1 is SGDLS and CDR2 is YYNGEE in the germline V gene. CDR3 sequence: CASSAHRGGSGANVLTF. DNA for the CDR3: TGTGCCAGCAGTGCCCACAGGGGGGGCTCTGGGGCCAACGTCCTGACTTTC.

This clonotype showed up many times. The V gene is TRBV9, the J gene TRBJ2-1; 13 nucleotides align to TRBD2. V shed 3 bases, J shed 8 bases, and the junction held 5 bases outside the gene matches. Germline values: CDR1 SGDLS, CDR2 YYNGEE. The CDR3 extends over 15 amino acids. The CDR3 sequence: CASSAGLAGWDEQFF. CDR3 bases: TGTGCCAGCAGCGCGGGACTAGCGGGATGGGATGAGCAGTTCTTC. The whole variable domain, remainder taken from reference TRBV9 and TRBJ2-1, is DSGVTQTPKHLITATGQRVTLRCSPRSGDLSVYWYQQSLDQGLQFLIQYYNGEERAKGNILERFSAQQFPDLHSELNLSSLELGDSALYFCASSAGLAGWDEQFFGPGTRLTVL.

The table lists this clonotype with many counts. The chain is built from TRBV9 and TRBJ2-1, with 10 bases identical to TRBD2. Germline V gene sequence: CDR1 SGDLS, CDR2 YYNGEE. The CDR3 loop spans 16 amino acids. Trimming cost V 0 bases and J 6 bases; bases outside gene matches: 6. The CDR3 is CASSVGGLAGANEQFF. CDR3 DNA: TGTGCCAGCAGCGTAGGAGGTCTAGCGGGGGCCAATGAGCAGTTCTTC.

This clonotype was observed many times. V usage is TRBV9 and J usage is TRBJ2-2; 12 nucleotides agree with TRBD2. V trimming: 3 bases; J trimming: 2 bases; junction bases outside the gene matches: 8. Per the germline V gene, CDR1 is SGDLS and CDR2 is YYNGEE. The CDR3 runs to 18 residues. The CDR3, as DNA: TGTGCCAGCAGCGCCGGCCGACTAGCGGGGGACAACACCGGGGAGCTGTTTTTT. Protein sequence: CASSAGRLAGDNTGELFF.

This clonotype was detected many times. V and J are TRBV9 and TRBJ2-1; TRBD1 matches at 7 bases. CDR3 size: 13 residues. Germline V gives CDR1 SGDLS, CDR2 YYNGEE. V was pared by 5 bases and J by 6 bases, with 5 bases of the junction left unmatched. CDR3 loop: CASSGQATNEQFF. For the CDR3, the DNA is TGTGCCAGCAGTGGACAGGCCACCAATGAGCAGTTCTTC.

This clonotype was recorded many times. The rearrangement uses TRBV9 and TRBJ1-1, with a weak D call TRBD1 (6 bases). The CDR3 loop spans 13 amino acids. Germline V gene data show CDR1 as SGDLS and CDR2 as YYNGEE. The V end lost 2 bases, the J end lost 6 bases, and 11 bases lay between the germline ends. The chain's CDR3 is CASSVTGISEAFF. The CDR3 region has the DNA TGTGCCAGCAGCGTCACAGGGATCTCTGAAGCTTTCTTT.